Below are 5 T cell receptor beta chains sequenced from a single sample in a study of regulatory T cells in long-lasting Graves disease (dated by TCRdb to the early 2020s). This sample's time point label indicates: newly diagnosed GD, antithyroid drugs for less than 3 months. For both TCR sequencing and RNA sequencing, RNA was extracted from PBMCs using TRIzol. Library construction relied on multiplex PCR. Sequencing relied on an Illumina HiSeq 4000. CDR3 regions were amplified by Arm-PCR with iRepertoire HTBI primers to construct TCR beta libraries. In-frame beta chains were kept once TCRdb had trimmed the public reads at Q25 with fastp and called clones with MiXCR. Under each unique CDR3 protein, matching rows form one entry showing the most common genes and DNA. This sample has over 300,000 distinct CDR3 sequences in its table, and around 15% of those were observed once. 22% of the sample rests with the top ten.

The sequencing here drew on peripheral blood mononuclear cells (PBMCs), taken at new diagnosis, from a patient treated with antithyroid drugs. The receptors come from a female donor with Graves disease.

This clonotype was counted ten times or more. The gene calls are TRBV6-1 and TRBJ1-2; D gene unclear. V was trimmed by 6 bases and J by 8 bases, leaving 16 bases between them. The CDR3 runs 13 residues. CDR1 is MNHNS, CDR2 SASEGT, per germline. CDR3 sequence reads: CASSQRDGGGYTF. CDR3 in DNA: TGTGCCAGCAGCCAAAGGGATGGCGGAGGCTACACCTTC.

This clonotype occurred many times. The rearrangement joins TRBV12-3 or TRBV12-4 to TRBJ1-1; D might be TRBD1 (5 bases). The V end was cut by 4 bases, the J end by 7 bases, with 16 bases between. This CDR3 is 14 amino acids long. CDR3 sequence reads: CASSSGQGWDEAFF. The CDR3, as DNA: TGTGCCAGCAGTTCTGGGCAGGGTTGGGATGAAGCTTTCTTT.

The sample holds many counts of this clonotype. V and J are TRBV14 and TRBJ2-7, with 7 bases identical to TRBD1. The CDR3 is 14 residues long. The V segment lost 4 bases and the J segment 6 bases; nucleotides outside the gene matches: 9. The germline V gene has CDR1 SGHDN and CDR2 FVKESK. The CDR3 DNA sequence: TGTGCCAGCAGCCTGAACGAGGGACAGCTCGAGCAGTACTTC. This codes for CASSLNEGQLEQYF.

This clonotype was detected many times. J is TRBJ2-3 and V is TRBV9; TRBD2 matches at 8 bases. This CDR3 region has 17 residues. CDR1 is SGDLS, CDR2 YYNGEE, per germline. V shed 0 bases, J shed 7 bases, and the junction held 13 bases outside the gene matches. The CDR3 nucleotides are TGTGCCAGCAGCGTAGGGGGAGCGGGAGCCCGAAGTAATACGCAGTATTTT. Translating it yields CASSVGGAGARSNTQYF.

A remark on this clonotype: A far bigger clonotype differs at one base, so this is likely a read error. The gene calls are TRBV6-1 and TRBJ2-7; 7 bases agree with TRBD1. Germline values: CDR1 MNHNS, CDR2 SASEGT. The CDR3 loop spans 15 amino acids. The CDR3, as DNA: TGTGCCGGCAGTCTACTGACAGGGTCGAGCTACGAGCAGTACTTC. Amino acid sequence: CAGSLLTGSSYEQYF.